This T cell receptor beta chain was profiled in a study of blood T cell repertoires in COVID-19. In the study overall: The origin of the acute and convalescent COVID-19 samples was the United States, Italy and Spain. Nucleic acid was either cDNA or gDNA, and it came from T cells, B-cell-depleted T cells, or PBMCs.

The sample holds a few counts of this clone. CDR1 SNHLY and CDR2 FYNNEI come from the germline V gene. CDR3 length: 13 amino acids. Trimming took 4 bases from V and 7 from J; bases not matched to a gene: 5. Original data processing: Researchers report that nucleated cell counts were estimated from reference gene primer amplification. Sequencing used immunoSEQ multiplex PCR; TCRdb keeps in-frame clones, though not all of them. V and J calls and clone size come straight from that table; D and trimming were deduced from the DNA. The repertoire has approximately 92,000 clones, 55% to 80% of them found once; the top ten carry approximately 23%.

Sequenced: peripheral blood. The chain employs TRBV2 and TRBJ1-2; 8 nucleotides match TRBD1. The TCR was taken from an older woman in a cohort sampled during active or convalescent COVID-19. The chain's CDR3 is CASSVNRGSGYTF. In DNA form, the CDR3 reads TGTGCCAGCAGTGTCAACAGGGGGAGTGGCTACACCTTC.